A single sample gave rise to the 30 T cell receptor beta chains below, sequenced in a study of cytomegalovirus exposure and HLA in healthy donors. It was with 60 Vbeta and 13 Jbeta primers that the PCR ran. Profiling relied on immunoSEQ multiplex PCR, and the TCRdb table lists in-frame clones only, not all of them. Here the sample spans around 200,000 clones, about four fifths being singletons. The specimen was PBMCs. The receptors shown here come from a woman in her forties or fifties in good health and CMV-seropositive.

The chain uses TRBV6-1 and TRBJ1-3, with D perhaps TRBD1 (5 bases). The CDR3 runs to 13 residues. The germline V gene has CDR1 MNHNS and CDR2 SASEGT. Deletions cut 7 bases from V and 3 bases from J, with 10 bases between. The CDR3, as DNA: TGTGCCAGCATAGGCAGGGTTGGAAACACCATATATTTT. Translated, it gives CASIGRVGNTIYF.

The J gene is TRBJ1-1, the V gene TRBV2; TRBD1 is a possible D gene (6 bases). CDR3 length equals 13 residues. V was trimmed by 3 bases and J by 10 bases, leaving 15 bases between them. Germline CDR1 is SNHLY and CDR2 is FYNNEI. The CDR3 nucleotides are TGTGCCAGCAGTGACCAGGGAAACAGGGTAGCTTTCTTT. Protein sequence: CASSDQGNRVAFF.

This chain links TRBV7-3 with TRBJ2-7, with TRBD1 identical over 8 bases. With V trimmed by 6 bases and J by 2 bases, 9 bases remained unmatched. The CDR3 has 15 amino acids. Germline CDR1 is SGHTA and CDR2 is FQGTGA. CDR3 sequence reads: CASSYGQGAPYEQYF. CDR3 DNA: TGTGCCAGCAGTTACGGACAGGGCGCCCCCTACGAGCAGTACTTC. Complete variable domain (other parts from reference TRBV7-3 and TRBJ2-7): GAGVSQTPSNKVTEKGKYVELRCDPISGHTALYWYRQSLGQGPEFLIYFQGTGAADDSGLPNDRFFAVRPEGSVSTLKIQRTERGDSAVYLCASSYGQGAPYEQYFGPGTRLTVT.

This chain uses TRBV7-9 with TRBJ1-5, with D hard to call. V was cut by 3 bases and J by 4 bases, with 13 bases left in between. Germline CDR1 SEHNR, CDR2 FQNEAQ (reference sequence). The CDR3 totals 15 residues. CDR3: CASSLYPRGNQPQHF. CDR3 sequence (DNA): TGTGCCAGCAGCTTGTACCCACGGGGAAATCAGCCCCAGCATTTT.

V gene TRBV6-6 combines with J gene TRBJ1-1; D is ambiguous. V lost 1 base and J lost 3, with 9 bases in between. From germline, CDR1 is MNHNY and CDR2 SVGAGI (reference sequence). CDR3 length: 14 residues. The CDR3 DNA reads as TGTGCCAGCAGTTACTGGGAGCAGGACACTGAAGCTTTCTTT. This encodes CASSYWEQDTEAFF.

The gene calls are TRBV2 and TRBJ1-5; D is unresolved. The CDR3 extends over 13 amino acids. From germline, CDR1 is SNHLY and CDR2 FYNNEI. V gave up 6 bases and J gave up 1 base, with 7 bases separating them. The CDR3 loop is CASSPPSNQPQHF. The CDR3 nucleotides are TGTGCCAGCAGCCCCCCAAGCAATCAGCCCCAGCATTTT.

This clone was seen only once. The chain employs TRBV18 and TRBJ1-5; D is possibly TRBD1 (5 bases). Germline V gene data show CDR1 as KGHSH and CDR2 as LQKENI. The V end lost 5 bases, the J end lost 0 bases, and 11 bases lay between the germline ends. The CDR3 length is 15 residues. The CDR3: CASSSRDSSNQPQHF. Here the CDR3 DNA reads TGTGCCAGCTCATCCCGGGACTCTAGCAATCAGCCCCAGCATTTT.

V is TRBV11-2 and J is TRBJ2-1; TRBD1 is a possible D gene (6 bases). V lost 1 base, J lost 1 base, and 8 bases lay in between. Germline CDR1 is SGHAT and CDR2 is FQNNGV. The CDR3 sequence is 15 residues long. CDR3 sequence reads: CASSLVQGSYNEQFF. CDR3 DNA: TGTGCCAGCAGCTTAGTTCAGGGGTCCTACAATGAGCAGTTCTTC. Based on the CDR3 plus reference TRBV11-2 and TRBJ2-1, the full variable domain is EAGVAQSPRYKIIEKRQSVAFWCNPISGHATLYWYQQILGQGPKLLIQFQNNGVVDDSQLPKDRFSAERLKGVDSTLKIQPAKLEDSAVYLCASSLVQGSYNEQFFGPGTRLTVL.

The chain is built from TRBV19 and TRBJ2-2, with 9 bases that match TRBD1. The CDR3 consists of 14 residues. The V segment lost 2 bases and the J segment 7 bases; nucleotides outside the gene matches: 2. The germline CDR1 and CDR2 sequences are LNHDA and SQIVND (reference sequence). The CDR3 coding sequence is TGTGCCAGTAGTATAACAGGGGGCGGCGGGGAGCTGTTTTTT. It specifies CASSITGGGGELFF.

V is TRBV30 and J is TRBJ1-4; 7 nucleotides align to TRBD1. CDR3 length: 16 amino acids. The ends lost 4 bases at V and 1 base at J; junction bases unmatched: 9. Germline values: CDR1 GTSNPN, CDR2 SVGIG (reference sequence). In DNA, the CDR3 is TGTGCCTGGAATGCGGGACAGCTGAGAACTAATGAAAAACTGTTTTTT. This codes for CAWNAGQLRTNEKLFF.

The chain is built from TRBV5-1 and TRBJ2-7, with D perhaps TRBD1 (5 bases). CDR1 is SGHRS and CDR2 is YFSETQ in the germline V gene. V lost 4 bases and J 1 base, leaving 12 bases between the germline ends. The CDR3 consists of 14 residues. This chain's CDR3 is CASSANAGSYEQYF. The CDR3 DNA follows: TGCGCCAGCAGCGCGAACGCAGGGTCCTACGAGCAGTACTTC.

The chain recombines TRBV4-2 with TRBJ2-2, with 7 bases lining up with TRBD2. After removal of 6 bases from V and 3 bases from J, the junction contained 7 bases not matched to a gene. The CDR3 totals 15 residues. CDR1 and CDR2 (germline): LGHNA, YNFKEQ. CDR3 protein: CASSRELADTGELFF. The CDR3 nucleotides are TGTGCCAGCAGTCGCGAGCTAGCGGACACCGGGGAGCTGTTTTTT.

The CDR3 loop reads CASRLVDEQFF. Here the CDR3 DNA reads TGTGCCAGCAGACTTGTGGATGAGCAGTTCTTC. The chain couples TRBV5-4 to TRBJ2-1; D ambiguous. Germline V gives CDR1 SGHNT, CDR2 YYREEE (reference sequence). The CDR3 covers 11 residues. Trimming left V 5 bases short and J 8 bases short, with 8 bases between.

The chain is built from TRBV5-6 and TRBJ2-1, with 7 bases fitting TRBD1. CDR3 length equals 15 residues. The V gene's germline CDR1 is SGHDT and CDR2 YYEEEE. The ends lost 3 bases at V and 9 bases at J; junction bases unmatched: 12. The CDR3 is CASSSTGALTSEQFF. The CDR3 nucleotides are TGTGCCAGCAGCTCTACAGGGGCCCTCACTAGTGAGCAGTTCTTC.

The genes are TRBV9 and TRBJ2-5, with 11 bases lining up with TRBD2. This CDR3 is 19 amino acids long. V shed 1 base and J 2 bases; nucleotides not matched to a gene: 13. Germline CDR1 and CDR2: SGDLS and YYNGEE. The chain's CDR3 is CASSVHTPQTSGEQETQYF. As DNA, the CDR3 is TGTGCCAGCAGCGTACACACCCCACAGACTAGCGGGGAGCAAGAGACCCAGTACTTC. Full variable domain (missing parts from reference TRBV9 and TRBJ2-5): DSGVTQTPKHLITATGQRVTLRCSPRSGDLSVYWYQQSLDQGLQFLIQYYNGEERAKGNILERFSAQQFPDLHSELNLSSLELGDSALYFCASSVHTPQTSGEQETQYFGPGTRLLVL.

On this clone itself: The same CDR3 is also encoded by other DNA sequences in this sample. V and J are TRBV19 and TRBJ2-5, with 7 bases fitting TRBD1. This CDR3 is built from 13 residues. Germline-derived CDR1 and CDR2 are LNHDA and SQIVND (reference sequence). Trimming cost V 5 bases and J 1 base; bases outside gene matches: 1. In DNA form, the CDR3 reads TGTGCCAGTAGTCGGGACAGCCAAGAGACCCAGTACTTC. The encoded protein is CASSRDSQETQYF.

CDR3 sequence: CASSNINRGRENSPLHF. CDR3 nucleotides: TGTGCCAGCAGCAATATTAACAGGGGGCGAGAGAATTCACCCCTCCACTTT. V and J are TRBV21-1 and TRBJ1-6; whether TRBD1, the table's D call, matches the DNA was not checked. TRBV21-1 is annotated as a pseudogene. This CDR3 is built from 17 residues.

The rearrangement joins TRBV7-9 to TRBJ2-5; D possibly corresponds to TRBD1 (6 bases). Germline lookup yields CDR1 SEHNR and CDR2 FQNEAQ (reference sequence). This CDR3 is 14 amino acids long. V was clipped by 5 bases and J by 4 bases, with 14 bases between them. CDR3 in DNA: TGTGCCAGCAGCATCCAGGGGTTTGGAGAGACCCAGTACTTC. Protein: CASSIQGFGETQYF.

In this sample, this clone turned up a few times. The chain recombines TRBV5-6 with TRBJ2-7; TRBD1 might be the D (6 bases). Between the trimmed V and J ends, which lost 7 bases and 3 bases, there was a span of 17 bases. CDR1 is SGHDT and CDR2 is YYEEEE in the germline V gene. This CDR3 is 14 amino acids long. The CDR3 reads CASRPGHRCYEQYF. CDR3 in DNA: TGTGCCAGCCGACCGGGACATCGATGCTACGAGCAGTACTTC.

This clone was seen just once. The chain combines TRBV4-2 with TRBJ1-2, with D perhaps TRBD1 (5 bases). V lost 11 bases, J lost 5 bases, and 18 bases lay in between. The CDR3 runs to 13 residues. Germline V gives CDR1 LGHNA, CDR2 YNFKEQ. CDR3 DNA: TGTGCCCCAGGTGGGGCTTTCACTTATGGCTACACCTTC. It is translated as CAPGGAFTYGYTF.

V is TRBV10-1 and J is TRBJ2-7; TRBD1 matches at 9 bases. The V and J ends lost 0 bases and 3 bases, in that order; junction bases with no gene match: 9. Germline CDR1 reads WNHNN; CDR2 reads SYGVQD (reference sequence). The CDR3 spans 17 residues. DNA of the CDR3: TGCGCCAGCAGTGAGTCAAGGACAGGGGTCAGAAGCTACGAGCAGTACTTC. This sequence encodes CASSESRTGVRSYEQYF.

The chain couples TRBV19 to TRBJ1-4; a weak D match, TRBD1 (6 bases). This CDR3 has 15 residues. Trimming removed 6 bases at V and 6 bases at J, with 17 bases between. The V gene's germline CDR1 is LNHDA and CDR2 SQIVND (reference sequence). CDR3 DNA sequence: TGTGCCAGTAGGGCCCCGGACAGTCGGTATGAAAAACTGTTTTTT. Amino acids: CASRAPDSRYEKLFF.

V and J are TRBV4-3 and TRBJ1-6; D might be TRBD1 (5 bases). The CDR3 spans 18 residues. Per germline, CDR1 LGHNA and CDR2 YSLEER. V lost 2 bases, J lost 4 bases, and 18 bases lay in between. The CDR3 reads CASSQTWGGAQYNSPLHF. DNA for the CDR3: TGCGCCAGCAGCCAAACGTGGGGAGGGGCGCAGTATAATTCACCCCTCCACTTT.

The chain is built from TRBV30 and TRBJ2-5, with 9 nucleotides matching TRBD2. The CDR3 length is 14 residues. In germline, CDR1 is GTSNPN, CDR2 SVGIG (reference sequence). After removal of 2 bases from V and 6 bases from J, the junction contained 7 bases not matched to a gene. This CDR3 is CAWSSGTSTKTQYF. The CDR3 region has the DNA TGTGCCTGGAGTTCCGGGACTAGCACCAAGACCCAGTACTTC.

This chain connects TRBV5-4 to TRBJ2-4, with 8 positions matching TRBD2. The V segment lost 0 bases and the J segment 0 bases; nucleotides outside the gene matches: 2. Germline CDR1 is SGHNT and CDR2 is YYREEE (reference sequence). CDR3 size: 16 residues. The CDR3 region is CASSLGRGVAKNIQYF. The DNA of the CDR3 is TGTGCCAGCAGCTTGGGGCGGGGGGTAGCCAAAAACATTCAGTACTTC.

The CDR3 reads CASSLEGTGGVDTQYF. CDR3 bases: TGCGCCAGCAGCTTGGAGGGGACAGGGGGCGTAGATACGCAGTATTTT. The chain combines TRBV5-1 with TRBJ2-3, with 12 bases identical to TRBD1. The CDR3 contains 16 residues. Unmatched junction bases numbered 4, after V lost 0 bases and J lost 5 bases. Germline CDR1 SGHRS, CDR2 YFSETQ.

The chain is built from TRBV5-6 and TRBJ2-1; TRBD2 might be the D (5 bases). CDR1 is SGHDT, CDR2 YYEEEE, per germline. The V end lost 4 bases, the J end lost 2 bases, and 13 bases lay between the germline ends. This CDR3 spans 15 amino acids. DNA for the CDR3: TGTGCCAGCAGCCTTTCTAGCCGCACCTACAATGAGCAGTTCTTC. Its translation: CASSLSSRTYNEQFF. Complete variable domain (other parts from reference TRBV5-6 and TRBJ2-1): DAGVTQSPTHLIKTRGQQVTLRCSPKSGHDTVSWYQQALGQGPQFIFQYYEEEERQRGNFPDRFSGHQFPNYSSELNVNALLLGDSALYLCASSLSSRTYNEQFFGPGTRLTVL.

The V call is TRBV10-2, the J call TRBJ1-1, with D maybe TRBD1 (6 bases). Per the germline V gene, CDR1 is WSHSY and CDR2 is SAAADI. The CDR3 has 14 amino acids. V was shortened by 10 bases and J by 0 bases, with 15 bases between the two germline ends. The CDR3 spells CATKIGQMNTEAFF. The CDR3 DNA is TGCGCCACCAAAATCGGACAGATGAACACTGAAGCTTTCTTT.

The chain combines TRBV7-2 with TRBJ1-2; 11 nucleotides align to TRBD1. From germline, CDR1 is SGHTA and CDR2 FQGNSA. The CDR3 loop spans 16 amino acids. V was pared by 6 bases and J by 1 base, with 7 bases of the junction left unmatched. The chain's CDR3 is CASSRTGGVLNYGYTF. The CDR3 DNA reads as TGTGCCAGCAGTCGGACAGGGGGCGTTCTTAACTATGGCTACACCTTC.

The V and J genes are TRBV6-6 and TRBJ1-1; D not certain. Germline V gives CDR1 MNHNY, CDR2 SVGAGI (reference sequence). CDR3 length: 16 amino acids. V was cut by 2 bases and J by 1 base, with 14 bases left in between. This CDR3 reads CASSYGPYTPNTEAFF. In DNA form, the CDR3 reads TGTGCCAGCAGTTACGGGCCGTACACACCGAACACTGAAGCTTTCTTT.